Following are 20 T cell receptor beta chains from one sample sequenced in a study of Ad26.COV2.S vaccination and SARS-CoV-2 variants. Clones were read by immunoSEQ multiplex PCR, and TCRdb kept only the in-frame ones, dropping some. Of over 400,000 clones listed, 92% are singletons. Documented treatment: 15 to 20 received Ad26.COV2.S at low or high dose, single or two shots; several received placebo; per-sample allocation not given. Sampling was done on day 63 after the first vaccine or placebo injection. The sample consisted of peripheral blood, taken in a trial of Ad26.COV2.S vaccine versus placebo. The receptors were sampled from a person aged 18-60 years who received the Ad26.COV2.S COVID-19 vaccine or a placebo.

In DNA form, the CDR3 reads TGTGCCAGCAGCTTGGGGGGGCACTCCTACAATGAGCAGTTCTTC. It is translated as CASSLGGHSYNEQFF. The chain joins TRBV5-4 to TRBJ2-1; D is possibly TRBD1 (6 bases). The V gene's germline CDR1 is SGHNT and CDR2 YYREEE (reference sequence). The CDR3 is 15 amino acids. Trimming took 0 bases from V and 0 from J, leaving 7 bases between them.

The rearrangement uses TRBV5-1 and TRBJ2-7; TRBD1 is a possible D gene (6 bases). This CDR3 has 15 residues. V gave up 3 bases and J gave up 2 bases, with 15 bases separating them. Germline lookup yields CDR1 SGHRS and CDR2 YFSETQ. Here the CDR3 reads CASSSIQGTAYEQYF. In nucleotides, the CDR3 is TGCGCCAGCAGCTCTATACAGGGAACAGCCTACGAGCAGTACTTC.

This clone has a single count. The chain couples TRBV4-1 to TRBJ2-4; 15 positions match TRBD2. The ends lost 2 bases at V and 6 bases at J; junction bases unmatched: 8. Germline loops: CDR1 MGHRA, CDR2 YSYEKL. The CDR3 extends over 18 amino acids. CDR3: CASSQPGLAGGPRNIQYF. The DNA for the CDR3 is TGCGCCAGCAGCCAACCAGGACTAGCGGGGGGGCCGAGAAACATTCAGTACTTC.

In regard to this clone: The same CDR3 can be traced to other DNA sequences in this sample. The chain combines TRBV19 with TRBJ2-7, with TRBD2 matching over 10 bases. There are 15 residues in the CDR3. Per germline, CDR1 LNHDA and CDR2 SQIVND (reference sequence). V gave up 3 bases and J gave up 2 bases; unmatched junction bases: 4. In DNA, the CDR3 is TGTGCCAGTAGTATTCTAGCGGGGGAAACCTACGAGCAGTACTTC. It yields the protein CASSILAGETYEQYF.

The chain uses TRBV5-4 and TRBJ1-6, with TRBD1 as a possible D gene (6 bases). The CDR3 covers 13 residues. Between the trimmed V and J ends, which lost 4 bases and 11 bases, there was a span of 13 bases. Germline CDR1 SGHNT, CDR2 YYREEE (reference sequence). The CDR3 nucleotides are TGTGCCAGCAGCCAACCAGGGGCCGCACCCCTCCACTTT. Protein: CASSQPGAAPLHF.

This chain joins TRBV7-2 and TRBJ2-7; D uncertain. The CDR3 consists of 14 residues. Trimming left V 3 bases short and J 7 bases short, with 16 bases between. Per the germline V gene, CDR1 is SGHTA and CDR2 is FQGNSA. DNA of the CDR3: TGTGCCAGCAGCTTCTCGACCTACGCTGGGGAGCAGTACTTC. This codes for CASSFSTYAGEQYF.

The rearrangement joins TRBV3-1 (or the pseudogene TRBV3-2) to TRBJ2-3; TRBD2 matches at 11 bases. CDR1 and CDR2 (germline): LGHDT, YNNKEL (reference sequence). The CDR3 sequence is 16 residues long. After removal of 4 bases from V and 4 bases from J, the junction contained 7 bases not matched to a gene. CDR3 in amino acids: CASSRHSGGASDTQYF. The CDR3 coding sequence is TGTGCCAGCAGCCGACATAGCGGGGGGGCCTCAGATACGCAGTATTTT.

The chain recombines TRBV7-9 with TRBJ2-5; no reliable D call. This CDR3 contains 13 residues. Germline V gene data show CDR1 as SEHNR and CDR2 as FQNEAQ (reference sequence). Trimming took off 4 bases at V and 3 bases at J, with 9 bases between the two ends. The CDR3 coding sequence is TGTGCCAGCAGCTCACGAACCGAAGAGACCCAGTACTTC. It codes for CASSSRTEETQYF.

The CDR3 loop reads CASSLGSRQEQFF. The CDR3 region has the DNA TGTGCCAGCAGCCTCGGGTCCCGGCAGGAGCAGTTCTTC. This chain links TRBV13 with TRBJ2-1; the D is unclear. Between the trimmed V and J ends, which lost 5 bases and 10 bases, there was a span of 15 bases. Germline CDR1 PRHDT, CDR2 FYEKMQ (reference sequence). The CDR3 runs to 13 residues.

This chain uses TRBV2 with TRBJ2-7, with D perhaps TRBD1 (5 bases). Germline CDR1 and CDR2: SNHLY and FYNNEI. V lost 8 bases to trimming and J lost 0 bases, with 20 bases between them. The CDR3 is 16 residues long. The CDR3 region is CASRFEQAEFSYEQYF. CDR3 nucleotide sequence: TGTGCCAGCCGATTTGAACAGGCCGAGTTCTCCTACGAGCAGTACTTC.

This chain connects TRBV24-1 to TRBJ2-3; TRBD1 might be the D (6 bases). This CDR3 comprises 13 residues. Looked up from germline, CDR1 is KGHDR and CDR2 is SFDVKD. V dropped 10 bases and J dropped 2 bases, with 12 bases sitting between them. The CDR3 nucleotides read TGTGCCACAGGGGACACCCTCACAGATACGCAGTATTTT. Protein product: CATGDTLTDTQYF.

The rearrangement uses TRBV15 and TRBJ1-2, with no clear D. The CDR3 is 14 amino acids. Trimming stripped 3 bases from V and 8 bases from J, with 16 bases between. Germline V gene lookup returns CDR1 LNHNV and CDR2 YYDKDF (reference sequence). The CDR3 loop is CATSSYTAMSGYTF. In DNA, the CDR3 is TGTGCCACCAGCAGCTATACAGCGATGAGCGGCTACACCTTC.

This clone was detected once. The chain is built from TRBV5-6 and TRBJ1-1, with 11 bases that match TRBD1. The CDR3 sequence is 15 residues long. Germline V gene lookup returns CDR1 SGHDT and CDR2 YYEEEE. V lost 4 bases, J lost 5 bases, and 7 bases stayed unmatched. The CDR3 loop reads CASSAGQGARTEAFF. CDR3 nucleotides: TGTGCCAGCAGCGCCGGACAGGGGGCAAGGACTGAAGCTTTCTTT.

The chain uses TRBV4-3 and TRBJ2-3; TRBD2 aligns across 9 bases. Per germline, CDR1 LGHNA and CDR2 YSLEER. The V and J ends lost 3 bases and 2 bases, in that order; junction bases with no gene match: 9. The length of the CDR3 is 17 residues. In DNA, the CDR3 is TGCGCCAGCAGCCAGGGGAGACTAGCGGAGGTCACAGATACGCAGTATTTT. It encodes CASSQGRLAEVTDTQYF.

This chain joins TRBV5-4 and TRBJ2-6; D is uncertain. V gave up 0 bases and J gave up 7 bases, with 2 bases separating them. The CDR3 totals 12 residues. The germline V gene encodes CDR1 SGHNT and CDR2 YYREEE (reference sequence). The CDR3 bases are TGTGCCAGCAGCTTGGAAGCCAACGTCCTGACTTTC. Its translation is CASSLEANVLTF.

The V and J genes are TRBV29-1 and TRBJ1-1; possibly TRBD1 for D (5 bases). Germline-derived CDR1 and CDR2 are SQVTM and ANQGSEA. CDR3 length: 18 amino acids. V was trimmed by 2 bases and J by 4 bases, leaving 26 bases between them. In DNA, the CDR3 is TGCAGCGTTGAACAGGTTTCGGGGGAAGTAATCTCGGGCACTGAAGCTTTCTTT. Residues: CSVEQVSGEVISGTEAFF.

The chain carries TRBV10-3 and TRBJ2-7; the D gene is possibly TRBD1 (5 bases). V was cut by 2 bases and J by 2 bases, with 10 bases left in between. The CDR3 is 14 amino acids. Germline V lookup: CDR1 ENHRY, CDR2 SYGVKD. The CDR3 region has the DNA TGTGCCATCAGTGAGCGAGGCAGGGCCTACGAGCAGTACTTC. Protein sequence: CAISERGRAYEQYF.

The chain links TRBV2 to TRBJ2-1; D unresolved. The germline CDR1 and CDR2 sequences are SNHLY and FYNNEI. This CDR3 is built from 12 residues. Trimming pared 6 bases from V and 2 bases from J, leaving 5 bases between. The CDR3 coding sequence is TGTGCCAGCAGGACCGCCTACAATGAGCAGTTCTTC. It translates to CASRTAYNEQFF.

The rearrangement joins TRBV7-2 to TRBJ2-3; D perhaps matches TRBD2 (5 bases). Germline-derived CDR1 and CDR2 are SGHTA and FQGNSA. V was clipped by 5 bases and J by 0 bases, with 12 bases between them. The CDR3 extends over 15 amino acids. The CDR3 loop reads CASSQPDSSTDTQYF. The CDR3 region has the DNA TGTGCCAGCAGCCAACCGGACTCTAGCACAGATACGCAGTATTTT.

The chain carries TRBV11-2 and TRBJ1-2; 11 bases are shared with TRBD1. Germline V CDR1 and CDR2: SGHAT, FQNNGV. The J segment lost 4 bases and the V segment lost 6 bases, leaving 10 bases of the junction unmatched. This CDR3 is 16 amino acids long. The CDR3 loop reads CASRAGTGGLPYGYTF. As DNA, the CDR3 is TGTGCCAGCAGGGCCGGGACAGGGGGTTTGCCCTATGGCTACACCTTC. The variable domain in full, completed from reference TRBV11-2 and TRBJ1-2, reads EAGVAQSPRYKIIEKRQSVAFWCNPISGHATLYWYQQILGQGPKLLIQFQNNGVVDDSQLPKDRFSAERLKGVDSTLKIQPAKLEDSAVYLCASRAGTGGLPYGYTFGSGTRLTVV.